The 4 T cell receptor beta chains below come from one sample, sequenced in a study of T cell responses to AZD1222 COVID-19 vaccine (dated by TCRdb to about 2021). The library came from the immunoSEQ multiplex PCR assay. Held by TCRdb, this immuneACCESS table contains in-frame sequences only and omits some clones. Under half of the omission traces to an unresolved V gene where checked; the cause of the rest is unknown. Counted in this sample were approximately 160,000 clones; 90% of them appeared once. The ten largest clones add up to roughly 1.6% of the sample. In the paper's terms, the time point label means: baseline before first vaccination. The sequencing used peripheral blood, collected on day 0 of AZD1222 vaccination. These receptors all stem from an adult in good health.

The gene calls are TRBV19 and TRBJ1-1; no clear D gene. Germline values: CDR1 LNHDA, CDR2 SQIVND (reference sequence). CDR3 length: 13 amino acids. V lost 3 bases, J lost 0 bases, and 5 bases lay in between. Here the CDR3 reads CASSISVNTEAFF. In DNA form, the CDR3 reads TGTGCCAGTAGTATCTCCGTGAACACTGAAGCTTTCTTT.

V usage is TRBV7-2 and J usage is TRBJ1-1, with D tentatively TRBD1 (5 bases). CDR3 length: 13 residues. V lost 5 bases and J lost 3, with 10 bases in between. CDR1 and CDR2 from the germline V gene are SGHTA and FQGNSA. Written as DNA, the CDR3 is TGTGCCAGCAGCCGGTTAGGGGACACTGAAGCTTTCTTT. It yields the protein CASSRLGDTEAFF.

The V gene is TRBV6-5, the J gene TRBJ2-3; 7 nucleotides agree with TRBD1. V was pared by 4 bases and J by 4 bases, with 11 bases of the junction left unmatched. Germline values: CDR1 MNHEY, CDR2 SVGAGI. CDR3 length equals 16 residues. The CDR3 here is CASSSHGQVVADTQYF. The DNA of the CDR3 is TGTGCCAGCAGTTCTCACGGACAGGTGGTCGCAGATACGCAGTATTTT.

This chain connects TRBV28 to TRBJ1-6; D is unresolved. V was shortened by 6 bases and J by 0 bases, with 6 bases between the two germline ends. CDR1 and CDR2 (germline): MDHEN, SYDVKM. This CDR3 has 14 residues. The CDR3 DNA follows: TGTGCCAGCAGGGGGAGCTCCTATAATTCACCCCTCCACTTT. As protein: CASRGSSYNSPLHF.